A selection of T cell receptor beta chains follows, all from one sample in a study of cytomegalovirus exposure and HLA in healthy donors. Profiling relied on immunoSEQ multiplex PCR, and the TCRdb table lists in-frame clones only, not all of them. This table holds about 130,000 clones, roughly 80% found once. Material for sequencing was PBMCs. The receptors come from a middle-aged man in good health and CMV-seronegative. CDR3s include the opening cysteine and the closing phenylalanine or tryptophan. D genes are given only for firm matches. For some rows the clone size is stated as once, few or many, or as a class when expanded; others skip it.

V,size,J,D,length,CDR3,DNA
TRBV28,-,TRBJ2-7,TRBD2,14,CASKPGTSAYEQYF,TGTGCCAGCAAACCCGGGACTAGCGCGTACGAGCAGTACTTC
TRBV4-3,once,TRBJ2-1,TRBD2,14,CASSQLAGGNEQFF,TGCGCCAGCAGCCAGCTAGCGGGAGGTAATGAGCAGTTCTTC
TRBV10-3,-,TRBJ2-3,TRBD1,15,CAIRAGTGHTDTQYF,TGTGCCATCAGGGCCGGGACAGGGCACACAGATACGCAGTATTTT
TRBV5-1,-,TRBJ1-1,-,16,CASSDVAVGGVVEAFF,TGCGCCAGCAGCGATGTGGCAGTCGGTGGAGTCGTTGAAGCTTTCTTT
TRBV6-4,-,TRBJ1-5,-,14,CASSDHYSNQPQHF,TGTGCCAGCAGTGACCACTATAGCAATCAGCCCCAGCATTTT
TRBV6-1,-,TRBJ2-7,-,14,CASSVARVAPQQYF,TGTGCCAGCAGTGTTGCCAGGGTGGCCCCACAGCAGTACTTC
TRBV28,-,TRBJ2-1,TRBD2,15,CASSLAGGDSNEQFF,TGTGCCAGCAGTTTAGCGGGAGGAGACAGCAATGAGCAGTTCTTC
TRBV5-8,-,TRBJ1-5,-,15,CASSPGQSIYQPQHF,TGTGCCAGCAGCCCTGGACAGAGTATTTACCAGCCCCAGCATTTT
TRBV7-3,-,TRBJ2-1,TRBD2,16,CASSLRNSGGADEQFF,TGTGCCAGCAGCTTACGGAATAGCGGGGGGGCCGATGAGCAGTTCTTC
TRBV7-8,-,TRBJ1-2,TRBD1,15,CASSLQPGGYYGYTF,TGTGCCAGCAGCTTACAGCCAGGGGGGTACTATGGCTACACCTTC
TRBV28,-,TRBJ2-7,TRBD2,16,CASSITRGGPLHEQYF,TGTGCCAGCAGTATAACCCGGGGGGGTCCCTTGCACGAGCAGTACTTC
TRBV7-2,-,TRBJ1-5,TRBD1,15,CASSPQGASNQPQHF,TGTGCCAGCAGTCCACAGGGGGCCAGCAATCAGCCCCAGCATTTT
TRBV7-7,-,TRBJ2-5,-,13,CASSLDSQETQYF,TGTGCTAGCAGCTTGGACAGCCAAGAGACCCAGTACTTC
TRBV7-9,-,TRBJ1-5,TRBD1,14,CASSLGTGNQPQHF,TGTGCCAGCAGCTTAGGGACAGGGAATCAGCCCCAGCATTTT
TRBV19,-,TRBJ2-7,TRBD1,16,CASSRNPGQVGYEQYF,TGTGCCAGTAGTCGTAATCCGGGACAGGTAGGTTACGAGCAGTACTTC
TRBV6-6,-,TRBJ2-2,TRBD2,14,CASRGGSNTGELFF,TGTGCCAGCAGGGGGGGGTCGAACACCGGGGAGCTGTTTTTT
TRBV2,-,TRBJ1-6,TRBD1,17,CASSEEAFRTGLSPLHF,TGTGCCAGCAGTGAAGAGGCATTCAGGACAGGGCTGTCACCCCTCCACTTT
TRBV4-3,-,TRBJ2-1,TRBD2,16,CASSQHGLAGVNEQFF,TGCGCCAGCAGCCAACACGGACTAGCGGGAGTAAATGAGCAGTTCTTC
TRBV10-3,-,TRBJ1-1,-,11,CAISDITEAFF,TGTGCCATCAGTGATATCACTGAAGCTTTCTTT
TRBV6-5,-,TRBJ1-1,-,15,CASSLSTALNTEAFF,TGTGCCAGCAGTTTATCGACAGCCTTGAACACTGAAGCTTTCTTT
TRBV11-3,-,TRBJ2-3,TRBD2,16,CASSLTSGRAGDTQYF,TGTGCCAGCAGCTTAACTAGCGGGAGAGCAGGAGATACGCAGTATTTT
TRBV7-9,-,TRBJ2-5,TRBD1,13,CSSRSGGRETQYF,TGTTCCAGCAGATCAGGGGGACGGGAGACCCAGTACTTC
TRBV7-9,-,TRBJ2-5,-,17,CASSSPWGGGDQETQYF,TGTGCCAGCAGCTCCCCCTGGGGCGGGGGCGACCAAGAGACCCAGTACTTC
TRBV28,-,TRBJ2-1,-,12,CASSTQSGKEFF,TGTGCCAGCAGCACCCAGTCAGGAAAGGAGTTCTTC
TRBV2,-,TRBJ2-2,-,16,CASSEAEGMDTGELFF,TGTGCCAGCAGTGAAGCGGAGGGTATGGACACCGGGGAGCTGTTTTTT
TRBV5-1,-,TRBJ2-5,TRBD1,15,CASSLRTGAGETQYF,TGCGCCAGCAGCTTGAGGACAGGGGCGGGGGAGACCCAGTACTTC
TRBV4-3,once,TRBJ1-6,-,16,CASSQVRTGMNSPLHF,TGCGCCAGCAGCCAAGTTCGCACAGGGATGAATTCACCCCTCCACTTT
TRBV7-9,few,TRBJ2-7,TRBD1,15,CASSQTGGASYEQYF,TGTGCCAGCAGCCAAACAGGGGGCGCCTCCTACGAGCAGTACTTC
TRBV19,-,TRBJ2-5,TRBD2,18,CASSIRGDEAGGQETQYF,TGTGCCAGTAGTATAAGGGGTGATGAAGCGGGGGGGCAAGAGACCCAGTACTTC
TRBV7-9,-,TRBJ2-5,-,14,CASSLAGAGETQYF,TGTGCCAGCAGCTTAGCTGGGGCCGGGGAGACCCAGTACTTC
TRBV5-1,-,TRBJ2-5,TRBD1,14,CASSYKDREETQYF,TGCGCCAGCAGCTACAAGGACAGGGAGGAGACCCAGTACTTC
TRBV10-3,-,TRBJ1-1,TRBD1,15,CAIRPRGQENTEAFF,TGTGCCATCAGGCCAAGGGGACAGGAGAACACTGAAGCTTTCTTT
TRBV7-3,-,TRBJ2-3,-,16,CASSRHRDFPPDTQYF,TGTGCCAGCAGCAGACACCGGGACTTCCCTCCAGATACGCAGTATTTT
TRBV6-1,once,TRBJ2-4,-,18,CASSEALLSGVAKNIQYF,TGTGCCAGCAGTGAAGCGCTTCTCTCCGGAGTAGCCAAAAACATTCAGTACTTC
TRBV7-9,-,TRBJ1-6,TRBD1,16,CASSNDYRGQGSPLHF,TGTGCCAGCAGCAACGACTACAGGGGGCAAGGTTCACCCCTCCACTTT
TRBV11-1,-,TRBJ2-3,-,16,CASSFGRGGVQDTQYF,TGTGCCAGCAGCTTCGGGCGTGGGGGCGTTCAAGATACGCAGTATTTT
TRBV5-5,-,TRBJ1-5,TRBD1,17,CASSLERTGYSNQPQHF,TGTGCCAGCAGCTTGGAGAGGACAGGTTATAGCAATCAGCCCCAGCATTTT
TRBV10-2,-,TRBJ2-2,-,13,CASQGSSTGELFF,TGCGCCAGCCAGGGGAGTAGCACCGGGGAGCTGTTTTTT
TRBV6-6,-,TRBJ2-7,TRBD2,15,CASSYIGGGDYEQYF,TGTGCCAGCAGTTACATCGGCGGGGGGGACTACGAGCAGTACTTC
TRBV6-1,-,TRBJ2-1,-,15,CASSPRTALRDEQFF,TGTGCCAGCAGTCCGAGGACAGCCCTTAGGGATGAGCAGTTCTTC
TRBV9,-,TRBJ2-3,TRBD2,18,CASSPTLTSGRISDTQYF,TGTGCCAGCAGCCCTACCCTGACTAGCGGGAGAATCTCAGATACGCAGTATTTT
TRBV4-1,-,TRBJ1-5,-,15,CASSQEGRGGQPQHF,TGCGCCAGCAGCCAAGAGGGCAGGGGTGGTCAGCCCCAGCATTTT
TRBV2,-,TRBJ2-1,-,10,CASSDNEQFF,TGTGCCAGCAGCGACAATGAGCAGTTCTTC
TRBV10-3,-,TRBJ2-5,-,14,CAISGAGGLETQYF,TGTGCCATCAGTGGGGCCGGAGGGCTGGAGACCCAGTACTTC
TRBV5-6,few,TRBJ1-2,TRBD1,14,CASSYDRVTYGYTF,TGTGCCAGCAGCTACGACAGGGTTACCTATGGCTACACCTTC
TRBV6-5,-,TRBJ1-1,TRBD1,14,CASNRQGPNTEAFF,TGTGCCAGCAATCGACAGGGTCCGAACACTGAAGCTTTCTTT
TRBV19,-,TRBJ2-7,-,15,CASSIALAETYEQYF,TGTGCCAGTAGTATAGCCCTAGCCGAGACCTACGAGCAGTACTTC
TRBV29-1,-,TRBJ1-3,-,13,CSVEAGAGNTIYF,TGCAGCGTTGAGGCGGGAGCCGGAAACACCATATATTTT
TRBV5-6,few,TRBJ2-2,-,17,CASSLERVGQDTGELFF,TGTGCCAGCAGCTTGGAGCGAGTAGGACAAGACACCGGGGAGCTGTTTTTT
TRBV7-9,-,TRBJ1-6,-,17,CASSSDVGRGGGSPLHF,TGTGCCAGCAGCTCTGATGTGGGGCGCGGTGGCGGTTCACCCCTCCACTTT
TRBV2,-,TRBJ1-5,-,13,CASVEIGNQPQHF,TGTGCCAGCGTCGAGATTGGCAATCAGCCCCAGCATTTT
TRBV7-9,few,TRBJ2-7,TRBD2,16,CASSPAGGLAGDEQYF,TGTGCCAGCAGCCCAGCAGGAGGACTAGCCGGCGACGAGCAGTACTTC